One sample yielded the 27 T cell receptor beta chains listed below, sequenced in a study of blood T cell repertoires in COVID-19. Method: immunoSEQ multiplex PCR; TCRdb's copy keeps in-frame clones and lacks some. The sample has approximately 270,000 clones, roughly 85% seen once. The source material was peripheral blood. These receptors were taken from a man aged 18 to 30 with active or convalescent COVID-19.

The V gene is TRBV30, the J gene TRBJ1-1, with TRBD1 matching 8 bases. The CDR3 runs to 14 residues. V lost 2 bases and J lost 1; bases outside the gene matches: 3. The germline gives CDR1 GTSNPN, CDR2 SVGIG (reference sequence). CDR3: CAWSTGTGNTEAFF. The DNA for the CDR3 is TGTGCCTGGAGTACGGGGACAGGGAACACTGAAGCTTTCTTT.

This chain's CDR3 is CASSVAEGGTEAFF. The DNA of the CDR3 is TGTGCCAGCAGCGTAGCTGAGGGAGGAACTGAAGCTTTCTTT. V gene TRBV9 combines with J gene TRBJ1-1, with D hard to call. The CDR3 is made up of 14 amino acids. Between the trimmed V and J ends, which lost 0 bases and 5 bases, there was a span of 11 bases. The germline V gene has CDR1 SGDLS and CDR2 YYNGEE.

The chain uses TRBV10-1 and TRBJ1-3, with TRBD1 identical over 8 bases. The CDR3 totals 16 residues. Germline CDR1 and CDR2: WNHNN and SYGVQD (reference sequence). With V trimmed by 3 bases and J by 0 bases, 4 bases remained unmatched. The CDR3 DNA is TGCGCCAGCAGTGATGGGACAGGAAACTCTGGAAACACCATATATTTT. This translates into CASSDGTGNSGNTIYF.

This clone was recorded a few times. V is TRBV7-8 and J is TRBJ1-1, with D tentatively TRBD1 (5 bases). Germline lookup yields CDR1 SGHVS and CDR2 FQNEAQ. The CDR3 length is 17 residues. Trimming took off 3 bases at V and 0 bases at J, with 17 bases between the two ends. The CDR3 sequence: CASSFSSVTEMNTEAFF. Here the CDR3 DNA reads TGTGCCAGCAGCTTTTCTTCCGTGACAGAAATGAACACTGAAGCTTTCTTT.

The chain has TRBV6-6 and TRBJ1-4; 8 bases agree with TRBD1. Unmatched junction bases numbered 5, after V lost 6 bases and J lost 2 bases. The CDR3 has 15 residues. The V gene's germline CDR1 is MNHNY and CDR2 SVGAGI (reference sequence). In DNA form, the CDR3 reads TGTGCCAGCAGACGACAGGGGTCGACTAATGAAAAACTGTTTTTT. It is translated as CASRRQGSTNEKLFF.

The chain links TRBV28 to TRBJ1-5; D not certain. The CDR3 extends over 16 amino acids. V lost 2 bases and J lost 1, with 12 bases in between. CDR1 is MDHEN and CDR2 is SYDVKM in the germline V gene. CDR3 amino acids: CASSLVPAASNQPQHF. The CDR3 DNA follows: TGTGCCAGCAGTTTAGTCCCTGCGGCCAGCAATCAGCCCCAGCATTTT.

This chain joins TRBV4-2 and TRBJ2-7; D call uncertain. The CDR3 is 16 amino acids. Deletions cut 2 bases from V and 1 base from J, with 15 bases between. CDR1 is LGHNA and CDR2 is YNFKEQ in the germline V gene. The DNA of the CDR3 is TGTGCCAGCAGCCAACCCCTGAAGCGCCAGTCCTACGAGCAGTACTTC. It specifies CASSQPLKRQSYEQYF.

This chain joins TRBV4-3 and TRBJ2-7, with a possible D match to TRBD2 (5 bases). The V gene's germline CDR1 is LGHNA and CDR2 YSLEER. Between the trimmed V and J ends, which lost 0 bases and 7 bases, there was a span of 22 bases. This CDR3 is built from 17 residues. In nucleotides, the CDR3 is TGCGCCAGCAGCCAAGATCCTGGAGACTACCCCGGTCGGGAGCAGTACTTC. Translation gives CASSQDPGDYPGREQYF.

The genes are TRBV7-9 and TRBJ1-4; no clear D. Deletions cut 7 bases from V and 8 bases from J, with 17 bases between. This CDR3 is 14 amino acids long. Germline CDR1 SEHNR, CDR2 FQNEAQ (reference sequence). The CDR3 spells CASTHDWVGEKLFF. In DNA form, the CDR3 reads TGTGCCAGCACCCATGACTGGGTTGGGGAAAAACTGTTTTTT.

This clone was seen only a few times. CDR3 nucleotide sequence: TGCGCCAGCCGCCCCGGACAGGGCATACTCATGAACACTGAAGCTTTCTTT. Amino acids: CASRPGQGILMNTEAFF. This sequence joins TRBV5-1 and TRBJ1-1; 8 bases map to TRBD1. This CDR3 has 17 amino acids. Per germline, CDR1 SGHRS and CDR2 YFSETQ. V shed 7 bases and J 0 bases; nucleotides not matched to a gene: 14.

This chain uses TRBV5-4 with TRBJ2-5; TRBD2 matches at 7 bases. V shed 0 bases and J 5 bases; nucleotides not matched to a gene: 7. Germline V CDR1 and CDR2: SGHNT, YYREEE (reference sequence). The CDR3 extends over 15 amino acids. CDR3 amino acids: CASSLGGGVDETQYF. The CDR3 DNA reads as TGTGCCAGCAGCTTGGGGGGAGGGGTTGACGAGACCCAGTACTTC.

The sample holds a few counts of this clone. V and J are TRBV12-3 or TRBV12-4 and TRBJ1-2; 7 nucleotides match TRBD1. V lost 9 bases, J lost 8 bases, and 9 bases stayed unmatched. The CDR3 length is 12 residues. The CDR3: CARMIQGYGYTF. The CDR3 DNA follows: TGTGCCAGGATGATACAGGGGTACGGCTACACCTTC.

The chain employs TRBV3-1 (or the pseudogene TRBV3-2) and TRBJ2-5; 8 bases map to TRBD1. J was trimmed by 5 bases and V by 5 bases; bases with no gene match: 4. CDR1 is LGHDT and CDR2 is YNNKEL in the germline V gene (reference sequence). This CDR3 region has 13 residues. The CDR3 here is CASSYRGMETQYF. The CDR3 DNA reads as TGTGCCAGCAGCTACAGGGGGATGGAGACCCAGTACTTC.

The V call is TRBV12-3 or TRBV12-4, the J call TRBJ2-1, with no clear D. V gave up 3 bases and J gave up 12 bases, with 15 bases separating them. This CDR3 has 13 residues. The CDR3 DNA is TGTGCCAGCAGTTTGGGCAGCAACGGTCTGCAGTTCTTC. Encoded protein: CASSLGSNGLQFF.

The V gene is TRBV5-6, the J gene TRBJ1-4; D not resolved. Germline-derived CDR1 and CDR2 are SGHDT and YYEEEE. V dropped 4 bases and J dropped 8 bases, with 6 bases sitting between them. The length of the CDR3 is 11 residues. In nucleotides, the CDR3 is TGTGCCAGCAGCATCCAGGAAAAACTGTTTTTT. It specifies CASSIQEKLFF.

The gene calls are TRBV5-4 and TRBJ2-6; D possibly corresponds to TRBD2 (5 bases). Between the trimmed V and J ends, which lost 3 bases and 1 base, there was a span of 11 bases. The CDR3 runs 16 residues. Germline V gene data show CDR1 as SGHNT and CDR2 as YYREEE (reference sequence). DNA of the CDR3: TGTGCCAGCAGCTGGACTCCCCCGTCTGGGGCCAACGTCCTGACTTTC. This encodes CASSWTPPSGANVLTF.

The chain links TRBV28 to TRBJ1-2; D perhaps matches TRBD1 (5 bases). Germline V gene data show CDR1 as MDHEN and CDR2 as SYDVKM. V was cut by 5 bases and J by 8 bases, with 12 bases left in between. The CDR3 is made up of 12 amino acids. CDR3 bases: TGTGCCAGCAGTCCGGGACTCTGGGGCTACACCTTC. This gives the protein CASSPGLWGYTF.

This clone showed up just once. This chain uses TRBV11-2 with TRBJ1-5, with unresolved D. Germline V gene data show CDR1 as SGHAT and CDR2 as FQNNGV. The CDR3 spans 14 residues. The V and J ends lost 4 bases and 0 bases respectively, with 7 bases between them. The DNA for the CDR3 is TGTGCCAGCAGCTCGGGAATTAGCAATCAGCCCCAGCATTTT. Translation: CASSSGISNQPQHF.

In nucleotides, the CDR3 is TGTGCCAGCCGGGACAGGGGGTTTTTCTATGGCTACACCTTC. Protein product: CASRDRGFFYGYTF. The chain recombines TRBV6-5 with TRBJ1-2, with 11 bases matching TRBD1. The CDR3 is made up of 14 amino acids. J gave up 4 bases and V 8 bases, and 6 bases lay outside the gene matches. The germline CDR1 and CDR2 sequences are MNHEY and SVGAGI.

CDR3 DNA sequence: TGTGCCAGCAGCCATACGACAGGGGGCAGCACAGATACGCAGTATTTT. Encoded protein: CASSHTTGGSTDTQYF. The chain carries TRBV5-4 and TRBJ2-3; 10 bases agree with TRBD1. The CDR3 is 16 amino acids. With 4 bases clipped from V and 0 bases from J, the junction kept 5 bases outside the gene matches. Per the germline V gene, CDR1 is SGHNT and CDR2 is YYREEE (reference sequence). The complete variable domain, with remaining parts taken from reference TRBV5-4 and TRBJ2-3, reads ETGVTQSPTHLIKTRGQQVTLRCSSQSGHNTVSWYQQALGQGPQFIFQYYREEENGRGNFPPRFSGLQFPNYSSELNVNALELDDSALYLCASSHTTGGSTDTQYFGPGTRLTVL.

A few counts support this clone. This chain's CDR3 is CASSLQGGEQFF. The CDR3 DNA reads TGTGCCAGCAGCTTACAGGGCGGTGAGCAGTTCTTC. This rearrangement joins TRBV7-9 to TRBJ2-1; D is perhaps TRBD1 (5 bases). This CDR3 region has 12 residues. Trimming pared 2 bases from V and 9 bases from J, leaving 8 bases between. Per germline, CDR1 SEHNR and CDR2 FQNEAQ (reference sequence).

A word on this clone: A junction boundary mismatches the germline segment, possibly from a read error. This rearrangement joins TRBV11-2 to TRBJ2-5; TRBD2 agrees at 7 bases. This CDR3 has 13 amino acids. Germline loops: CDR1 SGHAT, CDR2 FQNNGV. The CDR3 spells CATSVAGQETQYF. DNA of the CDR3: TGTGCCACCAGCGTAGCGGGTCAAGAGACCCAGTACTTC.

The chain carries TRBV6-2 or TRBV6-3 and TRBJ2-3; 9 positions agree with TRBD2. The CDR3 totals 18 residues. The V gene end was trimmed by 1 base and the J gene end by 2 bases; junction bases not matched to a gene: 10. CDR1 is MNHEY, CDR2 SVGEGT, per germline. The CDR3 is CASSYWANSGRDTDTQYF. The CDR3, as DNA: TGTGCCAGCAGTTACTGGGCGAATAGCGGGAGAGACACAGATACGCAGTATTTT.

The chain links TRBV29-1 to TRBJ1-2; D is undetermined. Deletions cut 4 bases from V and 4 bases from J, with 7 bases between. The CDR3 is 11 amino acids. Germline V lookup: CDR1 SQVTM, CDR2 ANQGSEA. CDR3 amino acids: CSVGTGYGYTF. CDR3 nucleotide sequence: TGCAGCGTTGGAACGGGCTATGGCTACACCTTC.

J is TRBJ2-3 and V is TRBV5-4; 10 bases line up with TRBD1. Trimming removed 4 bases from V and 4 bases from J; junction bases left unmatched: 9. The length of the CDR3 is 16 residues. From germline, CDR1 is SGHNT and CDR2 YYREEE (reference sequence). CDR3 residues: CASSVRTGGSADTQYF. CDR3 bases: TGTGCCAGCAGCGTACGGACAGGGGGGAGCGCAGATACGCAGTATTTT.

The genes are TRBV7-9 and TRBJ1-2; 7 bases match TRBD1. Germline-derived CDR1 and CDR2 are SEHNR and FQNEAQ (reference sequence). The CDR3 covers 16 residues. The trim removed 8 bases at V and 6 bases at J, leaving 18 bases unmatched. The CDR3 coding sequence is TGTGCCAGCGGACTGACAGGGTATGGGTCCGAGGATGGCTACACCTTC. Translated: CASGLTGYGSEDGYTF.

The genes are TRBV5-6 and TRBJ1-4; 8 nucleotides line up with TRBD1. The CDR3 has 19 amino acids. CDR1 and CDR2 from the germline V gene are SGHDT and YYEEEE. V shed 0 bases and J 0 bases; nucleotides not matched to a gene: 10. The CDR3 DNA follows: TGTGCCAGCAGCTTGGTATTGGGCGACAGGGGCGCAACTAATGAAAAACTGTTTTTT. It is translated as CASSLVLGDRGATNEKLFF.